This TCR beta chain was identified during a study of blood T cell repertoires in COVID-19. In the study overall: From T cells, B-cell-depleted T cells, or PBMCs came the material, which was cDNA or gDNA.

Libraries were prepared by immunoSEQ multiplex PCR; TCRdb keeps only in-frame clonotypes and omits some of them. The sample carries around 190,000 clones, 80% to 90% recorded once. Worth noting for this clone: Other DNA sequences in this specimen translate into the identical CDR3.

V was pared by 2 bases and J by 2 bases, with 2 bases of the junction left unmatched. Germline values: CDR1 KGHSH, CDR2 LQKENI. The CDR3 is 15 residues long. The chain recombines TRBV18 with TRBJ2-7; 11 bases line up with TRBD1. The sample taken for sequencing was peripheral blood. This sequence originates from a woman of 80 years or more with acute or convalescent COVID-19. The CDR3 reads CASSPGGQGAYEQYF. For the CDR3, the DNA is TGTGCCAGCTCACCAGGGGGACAGGGGGCCTACGAGCAGTACTTC.